These 29 T cell receptor beta chains originate from one sample sequenced in a study of blood T cell repertoires in COVID-19. Some clones are missing from TCRdb's copy, which holds only in-frame ones; the method was immunoSEQ multiplex PCR. The sample records about 140,000 clones, more than 70% being singletons. Sequenced input: peripheral blood. Source of these receptors: a woman in her sixties with acute or convalescent COVID-19.

The genes are TRBV18 and TRBJ1-2; 7 positions agree with TRBD1. V was clipped by 4 bases and J by 3 bases; unmatched bases: 8. The germline V gene encodes CDR1 KGHSH and CDR2 LQKENI. This CDR3 spans 15 amino acids. CDR3 protein: CASSQTGTLDYGYTF. CDR3 DNA: TGTGCCAGCTCACAGACAGGGACTCTCGACTATGGCTACACCTTC.

This chain joins TRBV6-4 and TRBJ1-6, with unresolved D. This CDR3 has 15 residues. Germline assignment: CDR1 MRHNA and CDR2 SNTAGT. V was cut by 3 bases and J by 8 bases, with 14 bases left in between. In nucleotides, the CDR3 is TGTGCCAGCAGTGAGATCTGGAGGTCGGATTCACCCCTCCACTTT. Amino acid sequence: CASSEIWRSDSPLHF.

The V gene is TRBV4-3, the J gene TRBJ2-3; 8 bases are a match to TRBD2. Germline V gene data show CDR1 as LGHNA and CDR2 as YSLEER. After removal of 0 bases from V and 0 bases from J, the junction contained 14 bases not matched to a gene. The CDR3 is made up of 20 amino acids. The DNA of the CDR3 is TGCGCCAGCAGCCAAGAATGGGGCGGGGGGAGGCTTACTAGCACAGATACGCAGTATTTT. Its translation: CASSQEWGGGRLTSTDTQYF.

V gene TRBV10-3 combines with J gene TRBJ2-5; 16 bases are shared with TRBD2. The germline V gene has CDR1 ENHRY and CDR2 SYGVKD. This CDR3 is built from 17 residues. Trimming took 6 bases from V and 6 from J; bases not matched to a gene: 10. CDR3 amino acids: CAISDGTSGGAVQTQYF. The CDR3 DNA reads as TGTGCCATCAGCGACGGGACTAGCGGGGGGGCCGTGCAGACCCAGTACTTC.

The gene calls are TRBV28 and TRBJ1-4, with 7 bases identical to TRBD1. CDR3 length equals 16 residues. Germline lookup yields CDR1 MDHEN and CDR2 SYDVKM. With 5 bases clipped from V and 2 bases from J, the junction kept 8 bases outside the gene matches. Here the CDR3 reads CASSLEGARTNEKLFF. The CDR3 coding sequence is TGTGCCAGCAGTCTGGAGGGGGCGCGGACTAATGAAAAACTGTTTTTT.

The chain links TRBV7-9 to TRBJ2-3; 7 positions match TRBD1. This CDR3 spans 12 amino acids. The V gene end was trimmed by 8 bases and the J gene end by 1 base; junction bases not matched to a gene: 0. CDR1 is SEHNR, CDR2 FQNEAQ, per germline (reference sequence). This chain's CDR3 is CASDRGTDTQYF. The CDR3 nucleotides read TGTGCCAGCGACAGGGGCACAGATACGCAGTATTTT.

The gene calls are TRBV27 and TRBJ1-1; 10 bases fit TRBD1. The CDR3 runs 18 residues. V lost 6 bases to trimming and J lost 3 bases; unmatched junction nucleotides: 16. The germline V gene has CDR1 MNHEY and CDR2 SMNVEV (reference sequence). The CDR3 loop reads CASSRRQPRQGADTEAFF. The CDR3 bases are TGTGCCAGCAGCCGCCGCCAACCGCGACAGGGGGCGGACACTGAAGCTTTCTTT.

J is TRBJ2-7 and V is TRBV25-1; 8 bases line up with TRBD1. The CDR3 spans 14 residues. Trimming at V came to 5 bases and at J to 4 bases, leaving 7 bases not matched to a gene. Looked up from germline, CDR1 is MGHDK and CDR2 is SYGVNS. The CDR3 is CASSKQGVVYEQYF. Written as DNA, the CDR3 is TGTGCCAGCAGTAAACAGGGGGTTGTGTACGAGCAGTACTTC.

This rearrangement joins TRBV28 to TRBJ1-2, with D possibly TRBD1 on 6 matching bases. CDR3 length equals 15 residues. V shed 6 bases and J shed 0 bases, with 14 bases lying between them. Germline V gives CDR1 MDHEN, CDR2 SYDVKM. In DNA, the CDR3 is TGTGCCAGCAGGTGGGGGCGCCGAGCTAACTATGGCTACACCTTC. Encoded protein: CASRWGRRANYGYTF.

In this sample, this clone turned up a few times. V usage is TRBV11-3 and J usage is TRBJ1-6; the match to TRBD1 covers 8 bases. Germline loops: CDR1 SGHNT, CDR2 YENEEA. The J segment lost 10 bases and the V segment lost 0 bases, leaving 11 bases of the junction unmatched. The CDR3 contains 17 residues. CDR3 sequence: CASSLESVARGLSPLHF. The CDR3 DNA is TGTGCCAGCAGCTTAGAAAGTGTTGCCAGGGGGCTCTCACCCCTCCACTTT.

The rearrangement joins TRBV3-1 (or the pseudogene TRBV3-2) to TRBJ2-5; 9 nucleotides agree with TRBD2. CDR3 length: 17 residues. The V gene's germline CDR1 is LGHDT and CDR2 YNNKEL (reference sequence). Trimming took 0 bases from V and 2 from J; bases not matched to a gene: 7. The CDR3 sequence is CASSQESVAGDQETQYF. CDR3 DNA sequence: TGTGCCAGCAGCCAAGAGTCGGTAGCGGGGGATCAAGAGACCCAGTACTTC.

The rearrangement uses TRBV19 and TRBJ1-6, with D maybe TRBD1 (6 bases). The germline V gene has CDR1 LNHDA and CDR2 SQIVND (reference sequence). This CDR3 spans 14 amino acids. Trimming took off 2 bases at V and 7 bases at J, with 9 bases between the two ends. CDR3 in DNA: TGTGCCAGTAGTATAAGGCAGGGGAATTCACCCCTCCACTTT. Protein: CASSIRQGNSPLHF.

This clone was found once. V gene TRBV10-1 combines with J gene TRBJ1-1, with TRBD1 matching 7 bases. Germline V CDR1 and CDR2: WNHNN, SYGVQD (reference sequence). The CDR3 is made up of 15 amino acids. V lost 0 bases and J lost 5; bases outside the gene matches: 6. The CDR3 protein is CASSESKGARTEAFF. The DNA of the CDR3 is TGCGCCAGCAGTGAGTCGAAGGGGGCGCGGACTGAAGCTTTCTTT.

The chain links TRBV4-1 to TRBJ2-3; D is undetermined. CDR1 and CDR2 (germline): MGHRA, YSYEKL. Trimming pared 4 bases from V and 4 bases from J, leaving 9 bases between. The CDR3 length is 13 residues. CDR3 nucleotide sequence: TGCGCCAGCAGCCTCTCGGTGGCAGATACGCAGTATTTT. Translation: CASSLSVADTQYF.

J is TRBJ1-1 and V is TRBV14, with TRBD1 matching 9 bases. Germline trimming cut 1 base from V and 11 bases from J; bases unmatched to any gene: 8. This CDR3 has 14 residues. CDR1 and CDR2 (germline): SGHDN, FVKESK. The CDR3 reads CASSQVTGTGIAFF. DNA of the CDR3: TGTGCCAGCAGCCAAGTTACCGGGACAGGGATCGCTTTCTTT.

This clone was seen at least ten times. V usage is TRBV14 and J usage is TRBJ2-2; D remains unclear. Germline CDR1 and CDR2: SGHDN and FVKESK. CDR3 length: 18 residues. V dropped 2 bases and J dropped 6 bases, with 22 bases sitting between them. The CDR3 coding sequence is TGTGCCAGCAGCCAAATTACAGTTATTTCCCATCTCGCCGGGGAGCTGTTTTTT. Its protein product is CASSQITVISHLAGELFF.

This chain links TRBV9 with TRBJ2-3; TRBD2 might be the D (5 bases). The CDR3 has 13 amino acids. V lost 4 bases to trimming and J lost 1 base, with 7 bases between them. Germline CDR1 reads SGDLS; CDR2 reads YYNGEE. The DNA for the CDR3 is TGTGCCAGCAGCTCGAGGGGCACAGATACGCAGTATTTT. Protein: CASSSRGTDTQYF.

The chain combines TRBV19 with TRBJ1-2, with TRBD1 matching 7 bases. J gave up 1 base and V 1 base, and 9 bases lay outside the gene matches. The CDR3 is 17 residues long. The germline V gene has CDR1 LNHDA and CDR2 SQIVND (reference sequence). CDR3 coding DNA: TGTGCCAGTAGTATAGGGCAGGGGGATCCTCTTAACTATGGCTACACCTTC. Protein: CASSIGQGDPLNYGYTF.

V usage is TRBV20-1 and J usage is TRBJ1-5; unclear D gene. V lost 7 bases, J lost 3 bases, and 7 bases lay in between. The CDR3 runs 11 residues. Looked up from germline, CDR1 is DFQATT and CDR2 is SNEGSKA (reference sequence). CDR3: CSVTSNQPQHF. The CDR3 DNA reads TGCAGTGTAACTTCCAATCAGCCCCAGCATTTT.

The sample holds one count of this clone. The chain employs TRBV4-3 and TRBJ2-7; 9 bases are a match to TRBD1. The CDR3 is 15 residues long. V trimming: 1 base; J trimming: 4 bases; junction bases outside the gene matches: 5. Germline loops: CDR1 LGHNA, CDR2 YSLEER. CDR3 protein: CASSQGTGAPYEQYF. In nucleotides, the CDR3 is TGCGCCAGCAGCCAAGGGACAGGGGCCCCTTACGAGCAGTACTTC.

The CDR3 DNA sequence: TGTGCCTCCAAGAGGGAGGGAATGAACACTGAAGCTTTCTTT. Translation gives CASKREGMNTEAFF. This sequence joins TRBV7-2 and TRBJ1-1; D not resolved. Trimming took 11 bases from V and 0 from J, leaving 16 bases between them. This CDR3 has 14 amino acids. Germline V gives CDR1 SGHTA, CDR2 FQGNSA.

The rearrangement joins TRBV9 to TRBJ2-2, with 9 bases identical to TRBD1. J was trimmed by 4 bases and V by 4 bases; bases with no gene match: 5. Germline-derived CDR1 and CDR2 are SGDLS and YYNGEE. The CDR3 is 15 amino acids. The CDR3: CASSIQGASTGELFF. The CDR3, as DNA: TGTGCCAGCAGCATACAGGGGGCGAGCACCGGGGAGCTGTTTTTT.

The chain combines TRBV5-4 with TRBJ2-5; perhaps TRBD2 as D (6 bases). Germline CDR1 is SGHNT and CDR2 is YYREEE (reference sequence). V dropped 1 base and J dropped 2 bases, with 15 bases sitting between them. The CDR3 length is 16 residues. CDR3 in DNA: TGTGCCAGCAGCTTGTTGGGCGGGGCGACTCAAGAGACCCAGTACTTC. As protein: CASSLLGGATQETQYF.

This chain joins TRBV18 and TRBJ1-3; perhaps TRBD1 as D (5 bases). The CDR3 loop spans 16 amino acids. V was trimmed by 3 bases and J by 0 bases, leaving 12 bases between them. CDR1 KGHSH and CDR2 LQKENI come from the germline V gene. The chain's CDR3 is CASSPGPHGSGNTIYF. CDR3 coding DNA: TGTGCCAGCTCACCGGGGCCGCACGGCTCTGGAAACACCATATATTTT.

This chain joins TRBV14 and TRBJ1-1; unclear D gene. The CDR3 length is 16 residues. The V gene lost 0 bases and the J gene lost 2 bases, with 13 bases spanning the gap. CDR1 and CDR2 (germline): SGHDN, FVKESK. The CDR3 bases are TGTGCCAGCAGCCAAGACCCAGGATGGATTAACACTGAAGCTTTCTTT. This gives the protein CASSQDPGWINTEAFF.

The genes are TRBV19 and TRBJ1-2; possibly TRBD1 for D (6 bases). Trimming removed 6 bases from V and 2 bases from J, with 22 bases in between. The CDR3 contains 17 residues. Germline V lookup: CDR1 LNHDA, CDR2 SQIVND (reference sequence). The DNA for the CDR3 is TGTGCCAGTAGACAGGAGGCCACCCGGGACAAAAACTATGGCTACACCTTC. Its protein is CASRQEATRDKNYGYTF.

The chain links TRBV9 to TRBJ2-1; 10 bases map to TRBD2. With V trimmed by 6 bases and J by 7 bases, 10 bases remained unmatched. Germline V gene sequence: CDR1 SGDLS, CDR2 YYNGEE. The CDR3 is 15 residues long. This chain's CDR3 is CASTDSGGRGNEQFF. CDR3 DNA: TGTGCCAGCACCGATAGCGGGGGGCGGGGTAATGAGCAGTTCTTC.

The gene calls are TRBV12-3 or TRBV12-4 and TRBJ2-1, with D possibly matching TRBD2 (5 bases). The V gene lost 6 bases and the J gene lost 10 bases, with 13 bases spanning the gap. The length of the CDR3 is 12 residues. For the CDR3, the DNA is TGTGCCAGCAGGGGGAGTGGGAGAGAGCAGTTCTTC. This encodes CASRGSGREQFF.

This rearrangement joins TRBV6-4 to TRBJ1-4; 8 nucleotides align to TRBD1. This CDR3 has 18 amino acids. Germline V CDR1 and CDR2: MRHNA, SNTAGT. Trimming cost V 6 bases and J 0 bases; bases outside gene matches: 12. The CDR3 DNA follows: TGTGCCAGCAGAATCGACAGGGGAGGTAACCCAACTAATGAAAAACTGTTTTTT. Its protein is CASRIDRGGNPTNEKLFF.